This passage covers 8 T cell receptor beta chains from one sample sequenced in a study of blood T cell repertoires in COVID-19. Produced via immunoSEQ multiplex PCR; TCRdb's table is partial and in-frame only. The table includes 55,000 to 70,000 clones, roughly 86% detected once. Sequencing was performed on peripheral blood. Every receptor here comes from a woman in her forties or fifties with active or convalescent COVID-19.

The CDR3 protein is CATSANSGTGGYNEQFF. DNA of the CDR3: TGTGCCACCAGTGCAAATTCCGGGACAGGGGGCTACAATGAGCAGTTCTTC. V usage is TRBV24-1 and J usage is TRBJ2-1; TRBD1 matches 11 bases. The germline V gene has CDR1 KGHDR and CDR2 SFDVKD. The length of the CDR3 is 17 residues. Germline trimming cut 5 bases from V and 3 bases from J; bases unmatched to any gene: 8.

The chain carries TRBV9 and TRBJ1-2, with D possibly being TRBD1 (6 bases). This CDR3 has 16 residues. Germline values: CDR1 SGDLS, CDR2 YYNGEE. V gave up 3 bases and J gave up 5 bases, with 20 bases separating them. CDR3 DNA: TGTGCCAGCAGCGGATACAGGGATCCCTCACCGTATGGCTACACCTTC. Protein product: CASSGYRDPSPYGYTF. The entire variable domain, with the rest obtained from reference TRBV9 and TRBJ1-2, is as follows: DSGVTQTPKHLITATGQRVTLRCSPRSGDLSVYWYQQSLDQGLQFLIQYYNGEERAKGNILERFSAQQFPDLHSELNLSSLELGDSALYFCASSGYRDPSPYGYTFGSGTRLTVV.

The J gene is TRBJ2-1, the V gene TRBV11-2, with TRBD2 identical over 7 bases. V was pared by 6 bases and J by 9 bases, with 17 bases of the junction left unmatched. CDR1 and CDR2 from the germline V gene are SGHAT and FQNNGV. The CDR3 covers 16 residues. The CDR3 bases are TGTGCCAGCAGTTTTCCCCGGGGAGGGAGCGGACTTGAGCAGTTCTTC. It encodes CASSFPRGGSGLEQFF.

The rearrangement uses TRBV19 and TRBJ2-3, with TRBD2 matching over 7 bases. Trimming cost V 5 bases and J 1 base; bases outside gene matches: 9. Germline V gives CDR1 LNHDA, CDR2 SQIVND (reference sequence). CDR3 length: 16 residues. The CDR3, as DNA: TGTGCCAGTAGTTTCTCCCCTGGACTAGGCACAGATACGCAGTATTTT. Protein sequence: CASSFSPGLGTDTQYF. The entire variable domain, with the rest obtained from reference TRBV19 and TRBJ2-3, is as follows: DGGITQSPKYLFRKEGQNVTLSCEQNLNHDAMYWYRQDPGQGLRLIYYSQIVNDFQKGDIAEGYSVSREKKESFPLTVTSAQKNPTAFYLCASSFSPGLGTDTQYFGPGTRLTVL.

The CDR3, as DNA: TGTGCAAGTCGCCTCACTAACGACAGTAAACCTAACTATGGCTACACCTTC. As protein: CASRLTNDSKPNYGYTF. The chain is built from TRBV12-2 and TRBJ1-2; the DNA was not used to check the table's D call, TRBD1. TRBV12-2 is classified as a pseudogene. The CDR3 covers 17 residues.

To note about this clone: At one of its ends the junction is not consistent with the germline gene, which may arise from a read error. This chain connects TRBV5-8 to TRBJ2-3; TRBD1 might be the D (5 bases). The CDR3 has 10 residues. From germline, CDR1 is SGHTS and CDR2 YDEGEE. DNA of the CDR3: TGTGCCAGCAGCTTGGCCGGCAGGGCGTTT. Amino acids: CASSLAGRAF.

The chain couples TRBV7-9 to TRBJ1-6; TRBD1 agrees at 10 bases. J was trimmed by 10 bases and V by 8 bases; bases with no gene match: 2. The germline V gene has CDR1 SEHNR and CDR2 FQNEAQ (reference sequence). The CDR3 length is 12 residues. CDR3 region: CASGDRGSPLHF. Here the CDR3 DNA reads TGTGCCAGCGGGGACAGGGGATCACCCCTCCACTTT.

The DNA of the CDR3 is TGTGCCAGCAGCTTGACTAGCGGGATTCACAATGAGCAGTTCTTC. Translating gives CASSLTSGIHNEQFF. V gene TRBV5-6 combines with J gene TRBJ2-1; TRBD2 matches 10 bases. The CDR3 extends over 15 amino acids. The junction had 3 bases not matched to a gene; V was cut back by 1 base and J by 5 bases. Germline values: CDR1 SGHDT, CDR2 YYEEEE.